Listed here are 7 T cell receptor beta chains from one sample, sequenced in a study of technical replicates of blood from a handful of donors. Libraries were prepared by immunoSEQ multiplex PCR; TCRdb keeps only in-frame clonotypes and omits some of them. The table records 75,000 or so clones, just under 95% of them present only once. Sequencing input: T cells isolated from PBMCs. These receptors were taken from a human donor in good health.

CDR3 residues: CASSQGLVTVDHEQYF. The CDR3 coding sequence is TGTGCCAGCAGCCAAGGGCTCGTGACAGTGGACCACGAGCAGTACTTC. The gene calls are TRBV4-2 and TRBJ2-7; D is perhaps TRBD1 (5 bases). V was pared by 1 base and J by 5 bases, with 18 bases between. CDR1 and CDR2 from the germline V gene are LGHNA and YNFKEQ. The CDR3 totals 16 residues.

The V and J genes are TRBV4-2 and TRBJ2-5; TRBD2 aligns across 8 bases. Germline CDR1 is LGHNA and CDR2 is YNFKEQ. J was trimmed by 2 bases and V by 2 bases; bases with no gene match: 10. The CDR3 sequence is 17 residues long. CDR3 sequence reads: CASSQRDGGGTQETQYF. Written as DNA, the CDR3 is TGTGCCAGCAGCCAAAGGGACGGCGGGGGGACTCAAGAGACCCAGTACTTC.

The V call is TRBV4-1, the J call TRBJ2-7; D may be TRBD1 (5 bases). Trimming took off 0 bases at V and 2 bases at J, with 20 bases between the two ends. The CDR3 has 18 amino acids. Per the germline V gene, CDR1 is MGHRA and CDR2 is YSYEKL. As DNA, the CDR3 is TGCGCCAGCAGCCAAGATAGGGGCTTCACAGGCAGGGCCTACGAGCAGTACTTC. It translates to CASSQDRGFTGRAYEQYF.

J is TRBJ2-7 and V is TRBV11-2; no definite D call. The V end was cut by 5 bases, the J end by 4 bases, with 6 bases between. Germline loops: CDR1 SGHAT, CDR2 FQNNGV. The CDR3 runs to 11 residues. CDR3: CASSPGYEQYF. CDR3 bases: TGTGCCAGCAGCCCCGGTTACGAGCAGTACTTC.

V is TRBV27 and J is TRBJ2-2; 9 positions agree with TRBD1. Germline CDR1 is MNHEY and CDR2 is SMNVEV (reference sequence). V dropped 5 bases and J dropped 9; count of bases not matched to a gene: 7. CDR3 length: 14 amino acids. The CDR3 protein is CASSVGQGSWELFF. The CDR3 region has the DNA TGTGCCAGCAGTGTGGGACAGGGAAGTTGGGAGCTGTTTTTT.

The V gene is TRBV5-1, the J gene TRBJ1-6, with D possibly being TRBD1 (5 bases). V shed 4 bases and J shed 7 bases, with 12 bases lying between them. Germline V CDR1 and CDR2: SGHRS, YFSETQ. The CDR3 consists of 14 residues. The CDR3 loop is CASSPGASNSPLHF. The CDR3 coding sequence is TGCGCCAGCAGCCCTGGGGCTTCGAATTCACCCCTCCACTTT.

The gene calls are TRBV15 and TRBJ2-2, with 9 bases identical to TRBD2. V lost 0 bases, J lost 7 bases, and 6 bases stayed unmatched. CDR1 and CDR2 (germline): LNHNV, YYDKDF (reference sequence). CDR3 length: 16 amino acids. Here the CDR3 reads CATSRDSGSFYGELFF. Written as DNA, the CDR3 is TGTGCCACCAGCAGAGATAGCGGGAGTTTTTACGGGGAGCTGTTTTTT.